What follows are 20 T cell receptor beta chains derived from one specimen sequenced in a study of blood T cells in healthy people across ages (dated by TCRdb to 2014 to 2015). The library relied on 5' RACE. A second roughly 7 to 11 cycle PCR used a sample-barcoded 5' primer and a J-beta primer mix. Starting from the raw public reads, TCRdb applied fastp trimming at Q25, assembled clones with MiXCR and retained in-frame beta chains. Here each entry gathers all rows of one CDR3 protein and keeps the most common genes and DNA. The sample data list around 1,800,000 distinct CDR3 sequences, and roughly two fifths of these were observed just once. Approximately 22% of the sample goes to the ten largest clones. Sequencing input: blood. These receptors came from a human donor in good health.

The J gene is TRBJ2-5, the V gene TRBV10-3; no firm D call. V gave up 8 bases and J gave up 5 bases, with 15 bases separating them. CDR1 and CDR2 (germline): ENHRY, SYGVKD. The CDR3 is 13 residues long. The CDR3 coding sequence is TGTGCCATCGCCTTCGGAGCCGGCGAGACCCAGTACTTC. Amino acids: CAIAFGAGETQYF.

The chain has TRBV12-3 or TRBV12-4 and TRBJ1-5; 8 bases match TRBD1. This CDR3 spans 15 amino acids. V lost 6 bases and J lost 4; bases outside the gene matches: 8. The CDR3 here is CASRTTGVGNQPQHF. The CDR3 DNA follows: TGTGCCAGCAGGACGACAGGGGTAGGAAATCAGCCCCAGCATTTT.

The V gene is TRBV3-1, the J gene TRBJ1-2, with D maybe TRBD1 (5 bases). CDR1 and CDR2 from the germline V gene are LGHDT and YNNKEL (reference sequence). This CDR3 comprises 15 residues. V gave up 3 bases and J gave up 7 bases, with 18 bases separating them. The CDR3 nucleotides are TGTGCCAGCAGCCACGGTGGGACGGCGAGGGGTGGCTACACCTTC. Its protein product is CASSHGGTARGGYTF.

The rearrangement uses TRBV5-1 and TRBJ2-5; D is possibly TRBD1 or TRBD2 (5 bases each). Germline assignment: CDR1 SGHRS and CDR2 YFSETQ. Trimming stripped 4 bases from V and 7 bases from J, with 23 bases between. The CDR3 extends over 16 amino acids. This CDR3 reads CASSLPGTTSLGTQYF. The CDR3 DNA reads as TGCGCCAGCAGCCTTCCCGGGACCACATCGTTAGGGACCCAGTACTTC.

The sample holds many counts of this clonotype. The V gene is TRBV20-1, the J gene TRBJ2-3; 7 bases fit TRBD2. Germline CDR1 DFQATT, CDR2 SNEGSKA (reference sequence). This CDR3 region has 13 residues. The junction had 0 bases not matched to a gene; V was cut back by 3 bases and J by 0 bases. In nucleotides, the CDR3 is TGCAGTGCTAGGCGGGGGAGCACAGATACGCAGTATTTT. Protein: CSARRGSTDTQYF.

The chain employs TRBV6-5 and TRBJ1-1; 10 bases are a match to TRBD1. The V gene end was trimmed by 6 bases and the J gene end by 4 bases; junction bases not matched to a gene: 2. The CDR3 extends over 13 amino acids. Germline V gene sequence: CDR1 MNHEY, CDR2 SVGAGI. In DNA, the CDR3 is TGTGCCAGCAGGGACAGGGGGTCCACTGAAGCTTTCTTT. This sequence encodes CASRDRGSTEAFF.

This clonotype has more than one count but fewer than ten. The rearrangement uses TRBV5-4 and TRBJ1-2; D not certain. The CDR3 consists of 14 residues. The germline gives CDR1 SGHNT, CDR2 YYREEE (reference sequence). V was shortened by 0 bases and J by 8 bases, with 14 bases between the two germline ends. The CDR3 loop reads CASSLDGSQYGYTF. The CDR3 DNA sequence: TGTGCCAGCAGCTTGGACGGGTCCCAGTACGGCTACACCTTC.

The chain recombines TRBV6-6 with TRBJ2-2, with unresolved D. CDR3 size: 13 residues. V was shortened by 7 bases and J by 6 bases, with 12 bases between the two germline ends. Germline V CDR1 and CDR2: MNHNY, SVGAGI (reference sequence). The DNA for the CDR3 is TGTGCCAGCACACCCGTAGGGTCCGGGGAGCTGTTTTTT. This gives the protein CASTPVGSGELFF.

This clonotype was seen repeatedly, ten times or more. V gene TRBV15 combines with J gene TRBJ1-6; D is unresolved. Germline V lookup: CDR1 LNHNV, CDR2 YYDKDF (reference sequence). This CDR3 comprises 15 residues. Trimming took off 8 bases at V and 2 bases at J, with 13 bases between the two ends. CDR3 sequence (DNA): TGTGCCACCCGGAGTGCCTTGACCTATAATTCACCCCTCCACTTT. As protein: CATRSALTYNSPLHF.

V gene TRBV7-2 combines with J gene TRBJ2-3, with D tentatively TRBD2 (5 bases). Trimming removed 2 bases from V and 1 base from J, with 10 bases in between. The germline V gene has CDR1 SGHTA and CDR2 FQGNSA. CDR3 length: 15 amino acids. The CDR3 loop reads CASSLKWGGTDTQYF. In DNA form, the CDR3 reads TGTGCCAGCAGCTTAAAATGGGGAGGCACAGATACGCAGTATTTT.

The rearrangement uses TRBV12-3 or TRBV12-4 and TRBJ1-1, with D tentatively TRBD1 (5 bases). Trimming took off 8 bases at V and 5 bases at J, with 15 bases between the two ends. The CDR3 totals 13 residues. CDR3 residues: CASGVRGRTEAFF. The CDR3 DNA is TGTGCCAGCGGCGTAAGGGGCCGGACTGAAGCTTTCTTT.

This clonotype was detected only a few times. The chain joins TRBV10-3 to TRBJ2-6, with TRBD1 matching over 9 bases. Germline V CDR1 and CDR2: ENHRY, SYGVKD. There are 16 residues in the CDR3. V lost 5 bases, J lost 4 bases, and 6 bases stayed unmatched. The CDR3 DNA follows: TGTGCCATCAGTCCCGGGACAGGGAACGGGGCCAACGTCCTGACTTTC. Translated: CAISPGTGNGANVLTF.

This chain joins TRBV19 and TRBJ1-6; perhaps TRBD1 as D (6 bases). Germline loops: CDR1 LNHDA, CDR2 SQIVND (reference sequence). The CDR3 is made up of 13 amino acids. Trimming cost V 5 bases and J 10 bases, with 12 bases left between them. In DNA form, the CDR3 reads TGTGCCAGTAGTCGACAGGTGGAGTCACCCCTCCACTTT. It is translated as CASSRQVESPLHF.

V gene TRBV12-3 or TRBV12-4 combines with J gene TRBJ2-5, with 7 bases matching TRBD2. V shed 8 bases and J 9 bases; nucleotides not matched to a gene: 12. The CDR3 has 13 residues. The CDR3 loop reads CASGSTDRGAQYF. The CDR3 DNA follows: TGTGCCAGCGGATCCACCGATCGGGGGGCCCAGTACTTC.

In this sample, this clonotype turned up a few times. CDR3 sequence reads: CASSQGSSGGGYEQYF. CDR3 sequence (DNA): TGCGCCAGCAGCCAGGGATCTAGCGGGGGGGGCTACGAGCAGTACTTC. The genes are TRBV4-3 and TRBJ2-7, with TRBD2 identical over 12 bases. The V segment lost 3 bases and the J segment 3 bases; nucleotides outside the gene matches: 6. The CDR3 sequence is 16 residues long. Germline V gives CDR1 LGHNA, CDR2 YSLEER.

This clonotype has just a few counts. The chain employs TRBV7-3 and TRBJ2-6; possibly TRBD2 for D (6 bases). The CDR3 runs 16 residues. The V gene lost 1 base and the J gene lost 3 bases, with 10 bases spanning the gap. Germline CDR1 is SGHTA and CDR2 is FQGTGA. The CDR3 DNA follows: TGTGCCAGCAGCTTAAACGGGGGAGGTGGGGCCAACGTCCTGACTTTC. Amino acids: CASSLNGGGGANVLTF.

V usage is TRBV14 and J usage is TRBJ2-7; D unresolved. Trimming removed 1 base from V and 6 bases from J, with 13 bases in between. The CDR3 consists of 14 residues. Germline assignment: CDR1 SGHDN and CDR2 FVKESK. The CDR3 here is CASSQGIGRLEQYF. The DNA for the CDR3 is TGTGCCAGCAGCCAAGGGATAGGAAGGCTCGAGCAGTACTTC.

There are a few counts of this clonotype. The chain links TRBV28 to TRBJ2-7; D perhaps matches TRBD2 (7 bases). Germline CDR1 and CDR2: MDHEN and SYDVKM. The CDR3 totals 14 residues. Trimming cost V 3 bases and J 4 bases, with 13 bases left between them. DNA of the CDR3: TGTGCCAGCAGTTTGATGGGGGGGCGATACGAGCAGTACTTC. Translation: CASSLMGGRYEQYF.

The gene calls are TRBV5-1 and TRBJ2-1; no firm D call. Germline V gene sequence: CDR1 SGHRS, CDR2 YFSETQ. The CDR3 extends over 15 amino acids. V lost 5 bases and J 0 bases, leaving 12 bases between the germline ends. The chain's CDR3 is CASRYTQSSYNEQFF. The CDR3 DNA sequence: TGCGCCAGCAGATATACACAGAGCTCCTACAATGAGCAGTTCTTC. The full variable domain, in which reference TRBV5-1 and TRBJ2-1 provide the parts outside the CDR3, is KAGVTQTPRYLIKTRGQQVTLSCSPISGHRSVSWYQQTPGQGLQFLFEYFSETQRNKGNFPGRFSGRQFSNSRSEMNVSTLELGDSALYLCASRYTQSSYNEQFFGPGTRLTVL.

V and J are TRBV4-1 and TRBJ2-3; 10 positions match TRBD2. CDR3 length: 16 amino acids. V shed 0 bases and J 4 bases; nucleotides not matched to a gene: 4. Per germline, CDR1 MGHRA and CDR2 YSYEKL. CDR3 coding DNA: TGCGCCAGCAGCCAAGAGGGGCTAGCGGGGGCAGATACGCAGTATTTT. Amino acids: CASSQEGLAGADTQYF.